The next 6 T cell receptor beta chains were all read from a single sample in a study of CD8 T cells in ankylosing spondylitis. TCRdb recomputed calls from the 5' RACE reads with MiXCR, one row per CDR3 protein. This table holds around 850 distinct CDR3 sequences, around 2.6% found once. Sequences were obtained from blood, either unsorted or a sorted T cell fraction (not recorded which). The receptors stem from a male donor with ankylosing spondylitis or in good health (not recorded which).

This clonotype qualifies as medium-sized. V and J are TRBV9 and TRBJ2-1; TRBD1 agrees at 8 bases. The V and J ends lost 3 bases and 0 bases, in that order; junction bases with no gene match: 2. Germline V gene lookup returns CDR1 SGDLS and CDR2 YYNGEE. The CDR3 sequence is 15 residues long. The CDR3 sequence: CASSAGGDSYNEQFF. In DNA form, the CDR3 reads TGTGCCAGCAGCGCAGGGGGCGACTCCTACAATGAGCAGTTCTTC.

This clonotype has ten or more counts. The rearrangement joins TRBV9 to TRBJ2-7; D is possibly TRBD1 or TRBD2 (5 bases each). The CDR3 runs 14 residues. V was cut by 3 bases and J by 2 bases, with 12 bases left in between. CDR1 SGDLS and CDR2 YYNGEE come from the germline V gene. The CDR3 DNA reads TGTGCCAGCAGCGCGGGACCGTCGCCCTACGAGCAGTACTTC. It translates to CASSAGPSPYEQYF.

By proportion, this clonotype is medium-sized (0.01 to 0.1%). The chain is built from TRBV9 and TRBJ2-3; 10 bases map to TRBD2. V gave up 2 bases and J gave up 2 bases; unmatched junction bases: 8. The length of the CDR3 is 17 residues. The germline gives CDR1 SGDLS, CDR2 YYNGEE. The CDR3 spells CASSVEPGLATTDTQYF. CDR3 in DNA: TGTGCCAGCAGCGTTGAACCGGGACTAGCGACCACAGATACGCAGTATTTT. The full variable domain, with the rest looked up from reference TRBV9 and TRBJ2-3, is DSGVTQTPKHLITATGQRVTLRCSPRSGDLSVYWYQQSLDQGLQFLIQYYNGEERAKGNILERFSAQQFPDLHSELNLSSLELGDSALYFCASSVEPGLATTDTQYFGPGTRLTVL.

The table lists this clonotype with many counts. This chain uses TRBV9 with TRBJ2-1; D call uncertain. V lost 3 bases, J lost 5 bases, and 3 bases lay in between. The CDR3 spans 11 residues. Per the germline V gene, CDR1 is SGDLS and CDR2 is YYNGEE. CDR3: CASSADNEQFF. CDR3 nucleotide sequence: TGTGCCAGCAGCGCAGACAATGAGCAGTTCTTC.

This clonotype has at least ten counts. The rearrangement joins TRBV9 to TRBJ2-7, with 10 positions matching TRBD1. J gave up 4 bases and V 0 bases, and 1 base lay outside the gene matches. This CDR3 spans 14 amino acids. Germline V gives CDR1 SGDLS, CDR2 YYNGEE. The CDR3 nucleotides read TGTGCCAGCAGCGTAGGGGACAGGGGTTACGAGCAGTACTTC. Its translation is CASSVGDRGYEQYF.

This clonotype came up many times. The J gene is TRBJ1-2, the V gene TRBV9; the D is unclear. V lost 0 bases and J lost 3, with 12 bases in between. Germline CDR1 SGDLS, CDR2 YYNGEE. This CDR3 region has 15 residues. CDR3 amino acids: CASSVGSNPYYGYTF. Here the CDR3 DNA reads TGTGCCAGCAGCGTAGGCAGCAACCCCTACTATGGCTACACCTTC.